The 4 T cell receptor beta chains reported below all come from one sample, sequenced in a study of blood T cell repertoires in COVID-19. The data were produced by immunoSEQ multiplex PCR, yet TCRdb's version contains in-frame clones alone and is incomplete. The data contain around 250,000 clones, 75% to 90% of them seen just once; the ten biggest clones take up less than 5%. Source material: peripheral blood. Receptor source: a woman aged 40 to 50 who had recovered from COVID-19.

The V call is TRBV13, the J call TRBJ1-1; a possible D gene is TRBD1 (6 bases). CDR1 is PRHDT and CDR2 is FYEKMQ in the germline V gene (reference sequence). The length of the CDR3 is 13 residues. Trimming left V 3 bases short and J 5 bases short, with 10 bases between. CDR3 residues: CASSLGQGTEAFF. In nucleotides, the CDR3 is TGTGCCAGCAGCTTGGGTCAGGGGACTGAAGCTTTCTTT. Full variable domain (remainder filled in from reference TRBV13 and TRBJ1-1): AAGVIQSPRHLIKEKRETATLKCYPIPRHDTVYWYQQGPGQDPQFLISFYEKMQSDKGSIPDRFSAQQFSDYHSELNMSSLELGDSALYFCASSLGQGTEAFFGQGTRLTVV.

The rearrangement joins TRBV2 to TRBJ1-5; 8 nucleotides align to TRBD1. Germline assignment: CDR1 SNHLY and CDR2 FYNNEI. V shed 4 bases, J shed 5 bases, and the junction held 4 bases outside the gene matches. The CDR3 is 14 residues long. Written as DNA, the CDR3 is TGTGCCAGCAGTGCACAGGGGGGACATCAGCCCCAGCATTTT. Its protein product is CASSAQGGHQPQHF.

The CDR3 bases are TGTGCCAGCAGTCTAACCCAGGGGGACGCGGATGGCTACACCTTC. Amino acids: CASSLTQGDADGYTF. The rearrangement uses TRBV7-2 and TRBJ1-2; 7 bases are shared with TRBD1. The germline V gene encodes CDR1 SGHTA and CDR2 FQGNSA. The CDR3 covers 15 residues. Trimming cost V 6 bases and J 6 bases; bases outside gene matches: 13.

The chain recombines TRBV7-6 with TRBJ1-3; D might be TRBD1 (5 bases). Looked up from germline, CDR1 is SGHVS and CDR2 is FNYEAQ. CDR3 size: 16 residues. V was pared by 2 bases and J by 2 bases, with 13 bases between. The CDR3, as DNA: TGTGCCAGCAGCTTAATTGAAAGGGGAACTGGAAACACCATATATTTT. The encoded protein is CASSLIERGTGNTIYF.